This T cell receptor beta chain was retrieved from a study of cytomegalovirus exposure and HLA in healthy donors. Use of 60 Vbeta and 13 Jbeta primers characterized the PCR. The assay was immunoSEQ multiplex PCR, and TCRdb's table has in-frame clones only and misses some. Of some 110,000 clones detected, around 66% appear once; the ten largest clones hold more than 6.5%. Unmatched junction bases numbered 6, after V lost 0 bases and J lost 2 bases. This CDR3 has 16 amino acids. CDR1 SGHNT and CDR2 YENEEA come from the germline V gene. Material: PBMCs. The V call is TRBV11-3, the J call TRBJ1-2; TRBD1 aligns across 7 bases. The TCR sequence derives from a woman aged 40 to 55 in good health and CMV-seropositive. The CDR3 region is CASSLDGGQANYGYTF. DNA of the CDR3: TGTGCCAGCAGCTTAGATGGCGGACAGGCGAACTATGGCTACACCTTC.